The entry below describes one T cell receptor beta chain. This clonotype was observed many times. Its specific antigen is unknown. No per-base quality is available; no much larger clone lies one base away. Including the terminal cysteine and phenylalanine, the CDR3 comprises 14 residues. Only the CDR3 portion is preserved as DNA: 42 bases, with reading frame beginning at the first base. Sequences KGHSH (CDR1) and LQKENI (CDR2) are obtained from the germline V gene. Trimming leaves V shorter by 3 bases and J shorter by 2 bases, with the junction holding 3 bases beyond the gene matches. Libraries were constructed by 5' RACE. Sequencer: NextSeq 500. To allow correction of PCR and sequencing errors, the TCR library protocol tagged every TCR cDNA molecule with a unique molecular identifier. On the study's bioinformatics: TCR identification, UMI-based error correction and CDR3 extraction were performed with Decombinator tools. Expanded TCRs were defined as those above a frequency of 2 per 1,000, corresponding to the top 1% of the tumor frequency distribution. Rényi diversity was computed with the R vegan package after subsampling each repertoire 100 times to 5,000 TCRs. To build CDR3 similarity networks, amino acid triplet string-kernel similarity was used, and CDR3s were connected when their pairwise similarity was above 0.82. The public sequencing data were trimmed at Q25 with fastp and processed into clonotypes with MiXCR by TCRdb, which kept only in-frame beta chains. Each CDR3 protein gets just one entry, which takes the most common genes and DNA from the rows behind it. The V and J calls follow TCRdb's processing rather than the paper's. Present in this sample are over 90,000 distinct CDR3 sequences, around 9% of which were seen just once. About 7.1% of the sample is held by the ten biggest clonotypes.

The sample comes from a study of spatial heterogeneity in lung cancer (dated by TCRdb to the late 2010s). Background on the whole study: Beta-chain transcripts were consistently detected in greater numbers than alpha-chain transcripts, which likely reflects a higher abundance of beta-chain transcripts. TCR alpha and beta repertoires were quantitatively compared across multiple tumor regions, matched nontumor lung and blood in non-small cell lung cancer. In the raw uncorrected reads, each unique combination of TCR and UMI appeared more than ten times on average. The study linked features of the TCR repertoire to counts of nonsynonymous mutations, which were determined by whole-exome sequencing of tumor tissue. Both alpha and beta chains were TCR-sequenced in samples taken at surgery, namely 220 tumor regions, around 70 matched nontumor lung samples and approximately 51 PBMC samples. Broad study findings and their caveats: Ubiquitous expanded tumor TCRs showed up in blood more often at tumor resection than at routine follow-up. Confirming at a functional level the hypothesis that regional TCRs recognize regional mutations was considered to require additional single-cell paired TCR alpha and beta sequencing.

This specimen's time point label, per the study, means: sample taken at primary tumor resection. Whole RNA extracted from tumor and nontumor lung tissue, or from cryopreserved PBMC samples, was used for TCR sequencing without cell sorting. The donors were approximately 70 patients from the lung TRACERx cohort who had early-stage, untreated non-small cell lung cancer. Patients were selected for TCR sequencing only if sufficient RNA was available from at least two tumor regions. Sequencing was performed on PBMCs, taken at surgery. This clonotype originated in a male donor with early-stage non-small cell lung cancer. The sequence is built from TRBV18 and TRBJ1-1, and 7 junctional nucleotides match TRBD1. In nucleotide form, the sequence is TGTGCCAGCTCACCGGGACAGCTAAACACTGAAGCTTTCTTT. This translates into CASSPGQLNTEAFF. The reference TRBV18 and TRBJ1-1 proteins fill in what lies around the CDR3, so the full variable domain reads NAGVMQNPRHLVRRRGQEARLRCSPMKGHSHVYWYRQLPEEGLKFMVYLQKENIIDESGMPKERFSAEFPKEGPSILRIQQVVRGDSAAYFCASSPGQLNTEAFFGQGTRLTVV.